This T cell receptor beta chain was captured by sequencing in a study of blood T cell repertoires in COVID-19. Study information: COVID-19 samples collected from the United States, Italy and Spain covered acute and convalescent phases. T cells, B-cell-depleted T cells, or PBMCs supplied cDNA or gDNA.

The data were produced by immunoSEQ multiplex PCR, yet TCRdb's version contains in-frame clones alone and is incomplete. The data show 110,000 to 150,000 clones, over 80% seen once. Participant age was roughly 18 to 95 years, and participants resided in approximately 25 US areas. Each recovered donor of Cohort 3 presented with two negative PCRs, clearance, or symptom resolution. The origin of this receptor is a woman in her thirties or forties who had recovered from COVID-19. Sequenced input: PBMCs or T cells enriched from blood (not recorded which).

The CDR3 nucleotides read TGTGCCATCAGGACACCCAACCAGGGTACTGAAGCTTTCTTT. Its protein product is CAIRTPNQGTEAFF. The chain carries TRBV10-3 and TRBJ1-1, with D possibly being TRBD1 (5 bases). This CDR3 region has 14 residues. Germline CDR1 and CDR2: ENHRY and SYGVKD. V lost 6 bases to trimming and J lost 5 bases, with 16 bases between them.